The TCR beta chain under discussion was sequenced for a study of cytomegalovirus exposure and HLA in healthy donors. Whole-study findings and limits: TCR sequences were mostly rare, though some public TCRs occurred in many donors. Under in vitro conditions, a few CMV-associated chains were confirmed as specific for CMV antigens. Altogether, about 160 TCR beta chains were recorded as cytomegalovirus-associated.

Method: immunoSEQ multiplex PCR; TCRdb's copy keeps in-frame clones and lacks some. The sample carries tens of thousands of clones, 85% to 95% recorded once. With respect to this clone: Its antigen is currently unknown.

What was sequenced was PBMCs. This clonotype was sampled from a woman in her 30s in good health and CMV-seropositive.

The CDR3 sequence: CASTRDNSYEQYF. The CDR3 coding sequence is TGTGCCAGCACCCGGGACAACTCCTACGAGCAGTACTTC. The chain joins TRBV2 to TRBJ2-7, with D possibly matching TRBD1 (6 bases). The CDR3 totals 13 residues. The germline V and J ends were trimmed by 7 bases and 0 bases, with 10 bases remaining between them. Germline-derived CDR1 and CDR2 are SNHLY and FYNNEI.